The T cell receptor (beta chain) under discussion was sequenced for a study of OX40 agonist ivuxolimab in advanced cancers. Whole-study findings and limits: Low normalized T-cell clonal expansion was also seen in some nonresponders.

This clone occurred once. What it recognizes is unknown. Looked up from germline, CDR1 is SGHNT and CDR2 is YENEEA. Trimming at V came to 6 bases and at J to 5 bases, leaving 3 bases not matched to a gene. This CDR3 comprises 14 residues. Assay: immunoSEQ multiplex PCR; the TCRdb copy retains only in-frame clones and omits some. The sample comprises more than 55,000 clones, over 75% of which are singletons, and about 5% rests with the top ten. The material sequenced was CD4+ or CD8+ T cells sorted from blood, taken in a trial of the OX40 agonist ivuxolimab. V is TRBV11-3 and J is TRBJ1-6; 8 bases map to TRBD1. The source of this sequence is an adult with an advanced solid tumor such as melanoma, head and neck, liver or kidney cancer. CDR3 loop: CASSRTGNNSPLHF. CDR3 coding DNA: TGTGCCAGCAGTAGGACAGGGAATAATTCACCCCTCCACTTT.